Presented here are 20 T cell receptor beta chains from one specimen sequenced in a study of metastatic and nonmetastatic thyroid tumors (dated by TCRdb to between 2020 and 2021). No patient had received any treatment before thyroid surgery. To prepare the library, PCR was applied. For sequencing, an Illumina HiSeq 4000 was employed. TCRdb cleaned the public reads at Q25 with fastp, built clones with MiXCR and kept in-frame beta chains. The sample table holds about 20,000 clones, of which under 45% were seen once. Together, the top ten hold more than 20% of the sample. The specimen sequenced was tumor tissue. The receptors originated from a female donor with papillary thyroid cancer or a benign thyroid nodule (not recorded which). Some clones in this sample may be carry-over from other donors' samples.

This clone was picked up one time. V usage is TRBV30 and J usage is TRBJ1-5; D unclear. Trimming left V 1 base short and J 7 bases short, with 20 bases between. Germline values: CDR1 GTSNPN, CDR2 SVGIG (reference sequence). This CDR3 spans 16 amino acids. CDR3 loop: CAWSGGSGETRQPQHF. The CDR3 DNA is TGTGCCTGGAGTGGGGGAAGCGGGGAAACCAGGCAGCCCCAGCATTTT.

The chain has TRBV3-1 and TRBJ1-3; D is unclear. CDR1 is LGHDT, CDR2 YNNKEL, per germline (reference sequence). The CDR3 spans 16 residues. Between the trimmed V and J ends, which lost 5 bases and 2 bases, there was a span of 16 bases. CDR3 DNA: TGTGCCAGCAGCAGCGGAGGTACACCGACTGGAAACACCATATATTTT. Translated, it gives CASSSGGTPTGNTIYF.

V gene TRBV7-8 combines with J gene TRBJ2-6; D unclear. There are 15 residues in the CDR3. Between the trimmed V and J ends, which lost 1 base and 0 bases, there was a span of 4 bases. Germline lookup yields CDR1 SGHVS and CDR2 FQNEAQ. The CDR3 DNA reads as TGTGCCAGCAGCTTAGGGGGCTCTGGGGCCAACGTCCTGACTTTC. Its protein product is CASSLGGSGANVLTF.

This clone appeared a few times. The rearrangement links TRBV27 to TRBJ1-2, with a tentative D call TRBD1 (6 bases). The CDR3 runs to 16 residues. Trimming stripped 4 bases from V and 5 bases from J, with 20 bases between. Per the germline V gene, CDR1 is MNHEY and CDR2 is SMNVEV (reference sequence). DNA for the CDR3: TGTGCCAGCAGTTCGGGGCAGGGGCCGAATTTTTATGGCTACACCTTC. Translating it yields CASSSGQGPNFYGYTF.

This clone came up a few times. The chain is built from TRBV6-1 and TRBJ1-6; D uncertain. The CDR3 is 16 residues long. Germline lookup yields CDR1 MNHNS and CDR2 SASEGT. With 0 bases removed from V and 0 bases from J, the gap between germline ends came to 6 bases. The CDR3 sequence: CASSEAGSSYNSPLHF. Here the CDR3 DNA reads TGTGCCAGCAGTGAAGCAGGGAGCTCCTATAATTCACCCCTCCACTTT.

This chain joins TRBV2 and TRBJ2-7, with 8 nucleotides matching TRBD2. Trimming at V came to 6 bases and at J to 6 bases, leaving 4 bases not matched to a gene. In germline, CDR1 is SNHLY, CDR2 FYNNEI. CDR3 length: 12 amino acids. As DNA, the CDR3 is TGTGCCAGCAGGGGACTAGGCGGCGAGCAGTACTTC. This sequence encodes CASRGLGGEQYF.

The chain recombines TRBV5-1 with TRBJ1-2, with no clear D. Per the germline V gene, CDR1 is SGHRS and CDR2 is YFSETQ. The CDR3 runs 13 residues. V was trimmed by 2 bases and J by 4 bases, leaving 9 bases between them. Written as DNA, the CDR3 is TGCGCCAGCAGCTTTGGGGTTAGCTATGGCTACACCTTC. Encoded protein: CASSFGVSYGYTF.

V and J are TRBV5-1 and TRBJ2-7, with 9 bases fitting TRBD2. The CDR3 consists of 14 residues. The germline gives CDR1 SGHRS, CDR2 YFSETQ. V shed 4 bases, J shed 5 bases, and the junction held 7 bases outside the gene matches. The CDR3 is CASSVLAGNDEQYF. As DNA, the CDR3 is TGCGCCAGCAGCGTCCTAGCGGGAAACGACGAGCAGTACTTC.

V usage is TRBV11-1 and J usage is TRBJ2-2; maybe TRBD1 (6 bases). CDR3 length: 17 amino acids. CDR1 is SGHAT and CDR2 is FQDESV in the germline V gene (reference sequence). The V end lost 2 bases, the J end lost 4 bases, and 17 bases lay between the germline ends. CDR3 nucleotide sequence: TGTGCCAGCAGCTTAAGATCCAGGGGCCTGCGCACCGGGGAGCTGTTTTTT. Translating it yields CASSLRSRGLRTGELFF.

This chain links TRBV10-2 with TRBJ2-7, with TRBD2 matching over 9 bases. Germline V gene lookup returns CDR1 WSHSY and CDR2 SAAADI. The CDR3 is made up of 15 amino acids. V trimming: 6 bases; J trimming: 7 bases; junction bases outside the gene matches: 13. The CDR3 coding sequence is TGCGCCAGCAGGGTAATCGGAGCGGGAGGAACGGAGCAGTACTTC. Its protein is CASRVIGAGGTEQYF.

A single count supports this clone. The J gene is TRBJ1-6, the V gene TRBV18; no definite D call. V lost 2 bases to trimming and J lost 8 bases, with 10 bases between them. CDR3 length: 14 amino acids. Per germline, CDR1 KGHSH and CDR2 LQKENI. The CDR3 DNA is TGTGCCAGCTCACCAGACGGGCGGGATTCACCCCTCCACTTT. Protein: CASSPDGRDSPLHF.

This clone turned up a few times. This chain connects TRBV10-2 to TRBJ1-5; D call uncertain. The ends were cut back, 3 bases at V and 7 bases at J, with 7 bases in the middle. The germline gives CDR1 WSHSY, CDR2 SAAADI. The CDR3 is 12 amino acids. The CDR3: CASSEVVQPQHF. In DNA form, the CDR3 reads TGCGCCAGCAGTGAAGTGGTACAGCCCCAGCATTTT.

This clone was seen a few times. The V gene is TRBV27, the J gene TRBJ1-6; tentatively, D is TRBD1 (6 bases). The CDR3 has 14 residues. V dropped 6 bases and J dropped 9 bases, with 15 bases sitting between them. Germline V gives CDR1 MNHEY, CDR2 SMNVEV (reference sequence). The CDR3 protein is CASRTQGFGSPLHF. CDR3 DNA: TGTGCCAGCAGAACACAGGGCTTTGGTTCACCCCTCCACTTT.

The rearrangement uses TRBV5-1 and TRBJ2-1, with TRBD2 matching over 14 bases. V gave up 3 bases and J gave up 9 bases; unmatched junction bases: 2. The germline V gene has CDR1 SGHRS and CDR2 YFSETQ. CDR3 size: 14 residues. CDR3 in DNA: TGCGCCAGCAGCTCCGGACTAGCGGGGGGTGAGCAGTTCTTC. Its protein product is CASSSGLAGGEQFF.

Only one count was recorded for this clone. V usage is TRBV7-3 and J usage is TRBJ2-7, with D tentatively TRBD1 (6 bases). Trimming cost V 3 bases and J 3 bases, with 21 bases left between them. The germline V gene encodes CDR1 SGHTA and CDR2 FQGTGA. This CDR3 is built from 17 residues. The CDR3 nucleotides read TGTGCCAGCAGCTTGACCGTCTCAGGGGTGGTTAACTACGAGCAGTACTTC. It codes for CASSLTVSGVVNYEQYF.

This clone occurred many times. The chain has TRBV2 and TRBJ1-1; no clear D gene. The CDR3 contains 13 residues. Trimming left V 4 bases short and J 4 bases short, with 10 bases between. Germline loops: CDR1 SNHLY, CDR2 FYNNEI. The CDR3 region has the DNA TGTGCCAGCAGTGTAAGTGTTTTCACTGAAGCTTTCTTT. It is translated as CASSVSVFTEAFF.

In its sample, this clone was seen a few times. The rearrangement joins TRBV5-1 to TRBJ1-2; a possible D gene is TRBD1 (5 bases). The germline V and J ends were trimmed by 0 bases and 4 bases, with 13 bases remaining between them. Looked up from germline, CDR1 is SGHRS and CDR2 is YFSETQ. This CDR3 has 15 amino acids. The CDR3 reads CASSLGGPTGYGYTF. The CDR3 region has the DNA TGCGCCAGCAGCTTGGGGGGTCCCACAGGCTATGGCTACACCTTC.

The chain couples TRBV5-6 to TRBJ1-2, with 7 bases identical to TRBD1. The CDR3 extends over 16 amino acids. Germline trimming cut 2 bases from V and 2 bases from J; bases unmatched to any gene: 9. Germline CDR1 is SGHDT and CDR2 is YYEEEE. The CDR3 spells CASSFGLGTANYGYTF. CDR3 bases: TGTGCCAGCAGCTTTGGGTTAGGGACAGCAAACTATGGCTACACCTTC.

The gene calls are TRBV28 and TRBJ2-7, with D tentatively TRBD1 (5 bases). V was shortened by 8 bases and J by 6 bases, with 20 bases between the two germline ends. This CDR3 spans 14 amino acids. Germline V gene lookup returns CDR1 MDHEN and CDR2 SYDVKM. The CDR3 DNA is TGTGCCAGCGCTGGGGCACCGATCAGGAGCGAGCAGTACTTC. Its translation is CASAGAPIRSEQYF.

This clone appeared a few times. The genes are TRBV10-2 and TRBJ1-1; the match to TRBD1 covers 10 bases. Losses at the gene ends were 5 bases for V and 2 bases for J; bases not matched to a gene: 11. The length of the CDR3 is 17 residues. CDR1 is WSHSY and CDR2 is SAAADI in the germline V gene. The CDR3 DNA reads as TGCGCCAGCAGTTACGGTACCGGGACAGGGGTTAACACTGAAGCTTTCTTT. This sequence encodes CASSYGTGTGVNTEAFF.